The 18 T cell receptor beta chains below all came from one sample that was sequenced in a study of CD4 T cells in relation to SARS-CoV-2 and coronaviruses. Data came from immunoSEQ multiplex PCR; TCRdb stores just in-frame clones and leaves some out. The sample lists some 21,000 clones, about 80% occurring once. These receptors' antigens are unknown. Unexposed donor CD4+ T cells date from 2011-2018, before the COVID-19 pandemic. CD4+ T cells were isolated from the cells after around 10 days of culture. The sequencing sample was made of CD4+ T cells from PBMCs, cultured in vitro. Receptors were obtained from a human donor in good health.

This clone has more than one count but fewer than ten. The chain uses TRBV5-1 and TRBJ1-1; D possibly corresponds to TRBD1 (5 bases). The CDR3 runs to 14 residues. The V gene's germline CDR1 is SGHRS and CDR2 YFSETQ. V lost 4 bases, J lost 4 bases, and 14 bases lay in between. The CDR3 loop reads CASSPLKGSTEAFF. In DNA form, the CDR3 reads TGCGCCAGCAGCCCACTAAAGGGGAGCACTGAAGCTTTCTTT. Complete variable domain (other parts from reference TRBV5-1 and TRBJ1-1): KAGVTQTPRYLIKTRGQQVTLSCSPISGHRSVSWYQQTPGQGLQFLFEYFSETQRNKGNFPGRFSGRQFSNSRSEMNVSTLELGDSALYLCASSPLKGSTEAFFGQGTRLTVV.

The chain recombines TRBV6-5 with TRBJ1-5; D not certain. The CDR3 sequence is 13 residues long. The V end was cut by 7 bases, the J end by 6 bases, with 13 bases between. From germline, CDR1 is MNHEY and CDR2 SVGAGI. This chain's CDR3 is CASTILRGQPQHF. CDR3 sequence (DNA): TGTGCCAGCACCATCCTCCGGGGTCAGCCCCAGCATTTT.

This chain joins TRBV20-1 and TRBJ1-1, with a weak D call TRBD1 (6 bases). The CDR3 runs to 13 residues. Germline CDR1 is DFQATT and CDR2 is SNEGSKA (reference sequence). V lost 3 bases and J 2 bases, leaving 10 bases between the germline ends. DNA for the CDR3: TGCAGTGCTAGTTCTGGGGGCAACACTGAAGCTTTCTTT. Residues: CSASSGGNTEAFF.

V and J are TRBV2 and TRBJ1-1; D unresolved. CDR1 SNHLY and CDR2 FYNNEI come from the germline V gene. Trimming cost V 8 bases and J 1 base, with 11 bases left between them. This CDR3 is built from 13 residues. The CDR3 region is CASSLDGNTEAFF. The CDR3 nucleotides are TGTGCCAGCTCTCTAGACGGGAACACTGAAGCTTTCTTT.

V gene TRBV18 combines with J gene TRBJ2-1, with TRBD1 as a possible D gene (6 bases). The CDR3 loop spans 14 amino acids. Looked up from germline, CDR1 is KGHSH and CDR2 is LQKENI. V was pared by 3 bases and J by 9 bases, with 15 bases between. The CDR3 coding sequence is TGTGCCAGCTCACCCGCCGACAGGTTGGGTGAGCAGTTCTTC. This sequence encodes CASSPADRLGEQFF.

The CDR3 DNA follows: TGTGCCAGCAGCAAAGAAGAGATAGTCAGGGGCTACGAGCAGTACTTC. It is translated as CASSKEEIVRGYEQYF. V usage is TRBV21-1 and J usage is TRBJ2-7; the D call of TRBD1 is as the table states it, not checked on the DNA. TRBV21-1 has pseudogene status. There are 16 residues in the CDR3.

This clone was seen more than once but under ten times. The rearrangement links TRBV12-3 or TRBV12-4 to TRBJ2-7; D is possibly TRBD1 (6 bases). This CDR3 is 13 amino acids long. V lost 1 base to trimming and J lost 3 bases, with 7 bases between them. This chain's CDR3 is CASSLGQVYEQYF. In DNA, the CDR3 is TGTGCCAGCAGTTTAGGACAGGTCTACGAGCAGTACTTC.

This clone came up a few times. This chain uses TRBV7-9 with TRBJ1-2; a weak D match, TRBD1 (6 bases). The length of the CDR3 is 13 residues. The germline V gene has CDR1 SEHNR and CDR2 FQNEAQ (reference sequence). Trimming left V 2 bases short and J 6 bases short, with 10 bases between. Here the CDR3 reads CASSLTGSHGYTF. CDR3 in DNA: TGTGCCAGCAGCTTAACAGGGAGCCATGGCTACACCTTC. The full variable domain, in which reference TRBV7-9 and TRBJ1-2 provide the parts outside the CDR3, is DTGVSQNPRHKITKRGQNVTFRCDPISEHNRLYWYRQTLGQGPEFLTYFQNEAQLEKSRLLSDRFSAERPKGSFSTLEIQRTEQGDSAMYLCASSLTGSHGYTFGSGTRLTVV.

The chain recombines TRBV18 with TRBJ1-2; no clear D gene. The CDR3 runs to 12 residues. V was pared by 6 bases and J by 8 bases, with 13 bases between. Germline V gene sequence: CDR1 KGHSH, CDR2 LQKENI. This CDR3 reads CASSPQPEGYTF. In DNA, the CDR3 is TGTGCCAGCTCGCCCCAACCTGAAGGCTACACCTTC.

DNA for the CDR3: TGTGCCAGCAGGACTAGCGGGAGTCTCTACGAGCAGTACTTC. Translation: CASRTSGSLYEQYF. V gene TRBV27 combines with J gene TRBJ2-7, with 12 bases matching TRBD2. The trim removed 6 bases at V and 3 bases at J, leaving 3 bases unmatched. There are 14 residues in the CDR3. The V gene's germline CDR1 is MNHEY and CDR2 SMNVEV (reference sequence).

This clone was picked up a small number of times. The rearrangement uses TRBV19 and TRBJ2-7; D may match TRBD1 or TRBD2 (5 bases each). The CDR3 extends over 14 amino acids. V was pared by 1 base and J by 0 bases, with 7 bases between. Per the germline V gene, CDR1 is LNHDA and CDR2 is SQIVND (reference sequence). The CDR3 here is CASSIAGTSYEQYF. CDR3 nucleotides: TGTGCCAGTAGTATAGCAGGGACCTCCTACGAGCAGTACTTC.

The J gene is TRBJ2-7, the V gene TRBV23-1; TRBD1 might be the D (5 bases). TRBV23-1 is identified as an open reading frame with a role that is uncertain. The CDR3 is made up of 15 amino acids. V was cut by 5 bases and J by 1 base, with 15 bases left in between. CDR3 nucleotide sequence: TGCGCCAGCAGTGTAGGAAGCAGGGCTTCCTACGAGCAGTACTTC. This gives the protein CASSVGSRASYEQYF.

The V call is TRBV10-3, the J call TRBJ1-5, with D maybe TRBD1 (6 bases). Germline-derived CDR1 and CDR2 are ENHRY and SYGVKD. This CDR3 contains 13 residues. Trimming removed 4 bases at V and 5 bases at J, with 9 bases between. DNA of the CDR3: TGTGCCATCAGTGCCAGGGGAGATCAGCCCCAGCATTTT. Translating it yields CAISARGDQPQHF.

The CDR3 region is CASKGGTGELFF. CDR3 nucleotides: TGTGCCAGCAAGGGGGGGACCGGGGAGCTGTTTTTT. The V call is TRBV12-3 or TRBV12-4, the J call TRBJ2-2, with a possible D match to TRBD2 (7 bases). The length of the CDR3 is 12 residues. V was shortened by 7 bases and J by 5 bases, with 8 bases between the two germline ends.

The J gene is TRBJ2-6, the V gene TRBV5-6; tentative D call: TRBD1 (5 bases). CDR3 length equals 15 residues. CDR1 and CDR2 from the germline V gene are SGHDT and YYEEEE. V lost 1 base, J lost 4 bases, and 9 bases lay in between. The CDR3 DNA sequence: TGTGCCAGCAGCTTGAGCGCAGGGGGGGCCAACGTCCTGACTTTC. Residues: CASSLSAGGANVLTF.

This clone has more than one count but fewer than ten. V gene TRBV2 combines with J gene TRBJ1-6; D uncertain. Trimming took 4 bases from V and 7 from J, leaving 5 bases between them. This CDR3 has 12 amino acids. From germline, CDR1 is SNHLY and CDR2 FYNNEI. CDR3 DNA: TGTGCCAGCAGTGTTGGCAATTCACCCCTCCACTTT. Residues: CASSVGNSPLHF.

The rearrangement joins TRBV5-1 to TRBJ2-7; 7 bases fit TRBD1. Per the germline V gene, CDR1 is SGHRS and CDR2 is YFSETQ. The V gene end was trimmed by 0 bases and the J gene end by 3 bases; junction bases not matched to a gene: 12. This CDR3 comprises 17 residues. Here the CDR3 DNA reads TGCGCCAGCAGCTTGGCCTATGGCAACGACAGGGACTACGAGCAGTACTTC. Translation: CASSLAYGNDRDYEQYF. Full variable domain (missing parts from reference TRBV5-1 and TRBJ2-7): KAGVTQTPRYLIKTRGQQVTLSCSPISGHRSVSWYQQTPGQGLQFLFEYFSETQRNKGNFPGRFSGRQFSNSRSEMNVSTLELGDSALYLCASSLAYGNDRDYEQYFGPGTRLTVT.

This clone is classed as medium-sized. The CDR3 DNA sequence: TGTGCCAGCAGCTTAGCGTTAGCGGGAAGGTCAGATACGCAGTATTTT. This translates into CASSLALAGRSDTQYF. The chain combines TRBV11-1 with TRBJ2-3; 8 bases map to TRBD2. Unmatched junction bases numbered 6, after V lost 0 bases and J lost 4 bases. In germline, CDR1 is SGHAT, CDR2 FQDESV (reference sequence). CDR3 size: 16 residues.